The next 23 T cell receptor beta chains were all read from a single sample in a study of blood T cell repertoires in COVID-19. Method: immunoSEQ multiplex PCR; TCRdb's copy keeps in-frame clones and lacks some. The sample holds some 250,000 clones; approximately 86% are singletons and the top ten take roughly 3%. Sequencing was carried out using peripheral blood. Every receptor here comes from a woman in her 30s who had recovered from COVID-19.

The gene calls are TRBV30 and TRBJ1-1; D perhaps matches TRBD1 (5 bases). Germline assignment: CDR1 GTSNPN and CDR2 SVGIG (reference sequence). Between the trimmed V and J ends, which lost 2 bases and 7 bases, there was a span of 20 bases. The CDR3 sequence is 15 residues long. CDR3 sequence: CAWSIVGGVVSEAFF. The DNA for the CDR3 is TGTGCCTGGAGTATTGTGGGAGGGGTCGTAAGTGAAGCTTTCTTT.

The V and J genes are TRBV5-1 and TRBJ1-6, with D tentatively TRBD1 (5 bases). Germline CDR1 SGHRS, CDR2 YFSETQ. The CDR3 has 15 residues. Trimming took 0 bases from V and 7 from J, leaving 11 bases between them. As DNA, the CDR3 is TGCGCCAGCAGCTTGGGGTCAGGGCAGAATTCACCCCTCCACTTT. Translated: CASSLGSGQNSPLHF.

The chain combines TRBV2 with TRBJ1-4, with D possibly TRBD1 on 6 matching bases. The CDR3 spans 15 residues. V was cut by 2 bases and J by 5 bases, with 12 bases left in between. CDR1 and CDR2 from the germline V gene are SNHLY and FYNNEI. Written as DNA, the CDR3 is TGTGCCAGCAGTGAACAACAGGGCCAGAATGAAAAACTGTTTTTT. Amino acid sequence: CASSEQQGQNEKLFF. Using reference TRBV2 and TRBJ1-4 for the parts outside the CDR3, the full variable domain is EPEVTQTPSHQVTQMGQEVILRCVPISNHLYFYWYRQILGQKVEFLVSFYNNEISEKSEIFDDQFSVERPDGSNFTLKIRSTKLEDSAMYFCASSEQQGQNEKLFFGSGTQLSVL.

The CDR3, as DNA: TGTGCCATCAGAGGACAGGGAGGAAACACCATATATTTT. This encodes CAIRGQGGNTIYF. The V and J genes are TRBV10-3 and TRBJ1-3; 8 bases align to TRBD1. There are 13 residues in the CDR3. J was trimmed by 4 bases and V by 6 bases; bases with no gene match: 2. Germline loops: CDR1 ENHRY, CDR2 SYGVKD.

Comment on this clone: One end of the junction fails to match germline, which may point to a read error. The rearrangement uses TRBV6-6 and TRBJ2-5; TRBD2 aligns across 10 bases. The CDR3 has 14 residues. Germline lookup yields CDR1 MNHNY and CDR2 SVGAGI (reference sequence). The CDR3 here is CATSGTSGENSLYF. In DNA form, the CDR3 reads TGTGCCACCAGTGGAACTAGCGGGGAGAACTCCCTATACTTC.

The rearrangement joins TRBV9 to TRBJ2-1; 11 bases are a match to TRBD2. V shed 6 bases and J 7 bases; nucleotides not matched to a gene: 12. CDR3 length: 16 residues. Germline values: CDR1 SGDLS, CDR2 YYNGEE. CDR3 bases: TGTGCCAGCACCCCGCGTAGCGGGGGGGCCTTTAATGAGCAGTTCTTC. Translated, it gives CASTPRSGGAFNEQFF. Complete variable domain (other parts from reference TRBV9 and TRBJ2-1): DSGVTQTPKHLITATGQRVTLRCSPRSGDLSVYWYQQSLDQGLQFLIQYYNGEERAKGNILERFSAQQFPDLHSELNLSSLELGDSALYFCASTPRSGGAFNEQFFGPGTRLTVL.

The V call is TRBV2, the J call TRBJ2-5; 11 bases agree with TRBD2. This CDR3 has 15 residues. Losses at the gene ends were 4 bases for V and 3 bases for J; bases not matched to a gene: 4. Germline assignment: CDR1 SNHLY and CDR2 FYNNEI. The CDR3: CASSGLGLAEETQYF. In DNA form, the CDR3 reads TGTGCCAGCAGTGGGTTGGGACTAGCGGAAGAGACCCAGTACTTC.

The chain joins TRBV19 to TRBJ2-1; TRBD1 matches 8 bases. Germline values: CDR1 LNHDA, CDR2 SQIVND (reference sequence). The CDR3 runs to 14 residues. After removal of 6 bases from V and 0 bases from J, the junction contained 1 base not matched to a gene. The CDR3 sequence: CASRTGASYNEQFF. CDR3 nucleotide sequence: TGTGCCAGTAGGACAGGGGCCTCCTACAATGAGCAGTTCTTC.

The genes are TRBV19 and TRBJ2-7; no clear D gene. CDR3 size: 14 residues. Trimming took off 3 bases at V and 4 bases at J, with 13 bases between the two ends. CDR1 is LNHDA, CDR2 SQIVND, per germline (reference sequence). The CDR3 DNA is TGTGCCAGTAGTATCTCTGAAGCCGCGTACGAGCAGTACTTC. Amino acids: CASSISEAAYEQYF.

This chain links TRBV29-1 with TRBJ1-2; tentatively, D is TRBD1 (5 bases). The CDR3 loop spans 15 amino acids. The germline V and J ends were trimmed by 0 bases and 4 bases, with 15 bases remaining between them. CDR1 is SQVTM and CDR2 is ANQGSEA in the germline V gene. For the CDR3, the DNA is TGCAGCGTTGAAGACCGGCAGGGTAGGGTCTATGGCTACACCTTC. This gives the protein CSVEDRQGRVYGYTF. Using reference TRBV29-1 and TRBJ1-2 for the parts outside the CDR3, the full variable domain is SAVISQKPSRDICQRGTSLTIQCQVDSQVTMMFWYRQQPGQSLTLIATANQGSEATYESGFVIDKFPISRPNLTFSTLTVSNMSPEDSSIYLCSVEDRQGRVYGYTFGSGTRLTVV.

Regarding this clone: Within the sample, other DNA sequences also encode this same CDR3. The V gene is TRBV18, the J gene TRBJ1-2; 9 bases match TRBD1. Unmatched junction bases numbered 6, after V lost 2 bases and J lost 8 bases. The germline gives CDR1 KGHSH, CDR2 LQKENI. The CDR3 runs to 14 residues. CDR3: CASSPTGGAGGYTF. The CDR3 nucleotides are TGTGCCAGCTCACCAACAGGGGGCGCCGGCGGCTACACCTTC.

The chain joins TRBV2 to TRBJ2-1; perhaps TRBD2 as D (7 bases). Germline CDR1 reads SNHLY; CDR2 reads FYNNEI. This CDR3 has 15 amino acids. V lost 6 bases and J lost 8, with 20 bases in between. CDR3 DNA: TGTGCCAGCAGGGATCCGGGGGGCGCAACAGATGAGCAGTTCTTC. It specifies CASRDPGGATDEQFF.

The V and J genes are TRBV18 and TRBJ1-2; D possibly corresponds to TRBD1 (5 bases). The length of the CDR3 is 14 residues. The germline V gene has CDR1 KGHSH and CDR2 LQKENI. The germline V and J ends were trimmed by 3 bases and 4 bases, with 12 bases remaining between them. The CDR3 is CASSPEGPGYGYTF. The DNA of the CDR3 is TGTGCCAGCTCACCGGAGGGGCCAGGCTATGGCTACACCTTC.

The V gene is TRBV7-3, the J gene TRBJ2-3; TRBD2 matches at 7 bases. The CDR3 runs to 13 residues. Per the germline V gene, CDR1 is SGHTA and CDR2 is FQGTGA. J gave up 6 bases and V 4 bases, and 4 bases lay outside the gene matches. This CDR3 is CASSSGGRDTQYF. Written as DNA, the CDR3 is TGTGCCAGCAGCTCCGGGGGGAGGGATACGCAGTATTTT.

The chain joins TRBV5-6 to TRBJ2-1, with D possibly being TRBD2 (5 bases). V was shortened by 4 bases and J by 9 bases, with 20 bases between the two germline ends. The CDR3 spans 15 residues. Germline V gene sequence: CDR1 SGHDT, CDR2 YYEEEE. CDR3 protein: CASSLPRRNRGEQFF. CDR3 bases: TGTGCCAGCAGCCTGCCGAGGCGAAACCGGGGTGAGCAGTTCTTC.

The rearrangement links TRBV4-1 to TRBJ2-7, with TRBD1 identical over 10 bases. V shed 4 bases, J shed 5 bases, and the junction held 5 bases outside the gene matches. Germline CDR1 reads MGHRA; CDR2 reads YSYEKL. CDR3 length: 14 residues. CDR3 protein: CASSRDRGVDEQYF. The DNA of the CDR3 is TGCGCCAGCAGCCGGGACAGGGGTGTGGACGAGCAGTACTTC.

This sequence joins TRBV7-2 and TRBJ2-4; possibly TRBD2 for D (6 bases). The V end lost 2 bases, the J end lost 4 bases, and 12 bases lay between the germline ends. Germline V lookup: CDR1 SGHTA, CDR2 FQGNSA. The CDR3 loop spans 15 amino acids. The CDR3 region has the DNA TGTGCCAGCAGCTTAAGTAGCGGACAAAAAAACATTCAGTACTTC. Translating gives CASSLSSGQKNIQYF.

This clone occurred a few times. This chain connects TRBV10-3 to TRBJ1-2, with D possibly TRBD1 on 5 matching bases. Per germline, CDR1 ENHRY and CDR2 SYGVKD. V was clipped by 0 bases and J by 9 bases, with 26 bases between them. This CDR3 is built from 18 residues. The CDR3 loop reads CAISESTWRDPRLSSYTF. The CDR3 nucleotides are TGTGCCATCAGTGAGTCGACGTGGCGGGACCCGAGGCTGTCTAGCTACACCTTC.

J is TRBJ2-7 and V is TRBV7-6; TRBD1 agrees at 7 bases. This CDR3 comprises 14 residues. V lost 4 bases to trimming and J lost 3 bases; unmatched junction nucleotides: 6. Germline V gene data show CDR1 as SGHVS and CDR2 as FNYEAQ. DNA for the CDR3: TGTGCCAGCAGCTCAGTAGACAGGGACTACGAGCAGTACTTC. Its protein is CASSSVDRDYEQYF. The full variable domain, with the rest looked up from reference TRBV7-6 and TRBJ2-7, is GAGVSQSPRYKVTKRGQDVALRCDPISGHVSLYWYRQALGQGPEFLTYFNYEAQQDKSGLPNDRFSAERPEGSISTLTIQRTEQRDSAMYRCASSSVDRDYEQYFGPGTRLTVT.

The chain couples TRBV25-1 to TRBJ1-2; 7 nucleotides align to TRBD1. Germline V gene lookup returns CDR1 MGHDK and CDR2 SYGVNS. With 5 bases clipped from V and 3 bases from J, the junction kept 12 bases outside the gene matches. The CDR3 spans 16 residues. The CDR3 region is CASSQDAGGTDYGYTF. The CDR3 DNA reads as TGTGCCAGCAGTCAAGACGCCGGCGGGACAGACTATGGCTACACCTTC.

The chain employs TRBV18 and TRBJ1-5; D unresolved. Germline values: CDR1 KGHSH, CDR2 LQKENI. The CDR3 length is 14 residues. The V and J ends lost 6 bases and 4 bases respectively, with 13 bases between them. In nucleotides, the CDR3 is TGTGCCAGCTCGCCTCAGACGGGGAATCAGCCCCAGCATTTT. Translation gives CASSPQTGNQPQHF.

This clone was counted once. The chain links TRBV7-7 to TRBJ2-7, with D hard to call. Trimming removed 5 bases from V and 2 bases from J, with 13 bases in between. Germline lookup yields CDR1 SSHAT and CDR2 FNYEAQ (reference sequence). CDR3 length: 14 residues. The CDR3 coding sequence is TGTGCCAGCAGCAAAGCCGAGTTCGCCTACGAGCAGTACTTC. This codes for CASSKAEFAYEQYF.

This chain joins TRBV6-6 and TRBJ2-1; 14 bases are a match to TRBD2. The germline gives CDR1 MNHNY, CDR2 SVGAGI (reference sequence). The CDR3 runs to 18 residues. The junction had 12 bases not matched to a gene; V was cut back by 5 bases and J by 6 bases. The CDR3 protein is CASSHGTSGGLGSNEQFF. CDR3 bases: TGTGCCAGCAGTCACGGGACTAGCGGGGGCCTCGGGAGCAATGAGCAGTTCTTC.